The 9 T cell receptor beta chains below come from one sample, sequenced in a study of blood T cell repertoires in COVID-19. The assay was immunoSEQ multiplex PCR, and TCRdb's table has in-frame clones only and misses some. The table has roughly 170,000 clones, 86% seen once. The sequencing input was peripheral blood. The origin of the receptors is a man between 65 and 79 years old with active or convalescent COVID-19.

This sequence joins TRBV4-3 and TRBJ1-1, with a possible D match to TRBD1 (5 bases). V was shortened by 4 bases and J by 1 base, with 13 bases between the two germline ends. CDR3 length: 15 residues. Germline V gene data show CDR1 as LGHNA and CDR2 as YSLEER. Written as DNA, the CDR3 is TGCGCCAGCAGCCTTTCCAGGGCCCCGAACACTGAAGCTTTCTTT. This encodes CASSLSRAPNTEAFF.

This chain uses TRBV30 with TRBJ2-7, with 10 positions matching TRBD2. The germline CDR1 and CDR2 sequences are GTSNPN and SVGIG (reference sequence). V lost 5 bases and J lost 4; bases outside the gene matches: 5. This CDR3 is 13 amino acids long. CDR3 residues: CAWASGGFYEQYF. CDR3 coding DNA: TGTGCCTGGGCTAGCGGGGGATTTTACGAGCAGTACTTC.

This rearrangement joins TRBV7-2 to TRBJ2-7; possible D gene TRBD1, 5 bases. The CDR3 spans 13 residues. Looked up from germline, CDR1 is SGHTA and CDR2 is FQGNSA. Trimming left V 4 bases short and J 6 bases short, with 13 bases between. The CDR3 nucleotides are TGTGCCAGCAGCTCAGCGAACAGGCGCGAGCAGTACTTC. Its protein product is CASSSANRREQYF.

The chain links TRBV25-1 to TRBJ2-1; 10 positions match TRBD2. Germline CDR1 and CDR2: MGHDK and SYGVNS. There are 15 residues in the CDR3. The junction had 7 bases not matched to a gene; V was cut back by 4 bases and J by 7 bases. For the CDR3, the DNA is TGTGCCAGCAGTGGGGGACTAGCGTGGGGTAATGAGCAGTTCTTC. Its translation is CASSGGLAWGNEQFF.

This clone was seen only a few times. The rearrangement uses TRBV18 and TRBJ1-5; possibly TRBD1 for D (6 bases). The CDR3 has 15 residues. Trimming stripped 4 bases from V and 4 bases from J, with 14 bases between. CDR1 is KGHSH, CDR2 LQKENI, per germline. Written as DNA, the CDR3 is TGTGCCAGCTCACGCCAAGGACAGCCAAATCAGCCCCAGCATTTT. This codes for CASSRQGQPNQPQHF.

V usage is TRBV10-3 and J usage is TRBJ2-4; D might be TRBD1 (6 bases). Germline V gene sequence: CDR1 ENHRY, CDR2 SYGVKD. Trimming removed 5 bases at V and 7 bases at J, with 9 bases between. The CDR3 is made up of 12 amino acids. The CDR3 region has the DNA TGTGCCATCAGTTCGGACAGCAACATTCAGTACTTC. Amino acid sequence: CAISSDSNIQYF.

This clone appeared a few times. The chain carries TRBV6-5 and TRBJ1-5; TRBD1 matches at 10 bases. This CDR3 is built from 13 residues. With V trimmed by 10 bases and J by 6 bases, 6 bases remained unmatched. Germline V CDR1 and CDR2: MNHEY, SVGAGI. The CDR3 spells CATSTGGGQPQHF. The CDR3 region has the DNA TGTGCCACCTCGACAGGGGGCGGTCAGCCCCAGCATTTT.

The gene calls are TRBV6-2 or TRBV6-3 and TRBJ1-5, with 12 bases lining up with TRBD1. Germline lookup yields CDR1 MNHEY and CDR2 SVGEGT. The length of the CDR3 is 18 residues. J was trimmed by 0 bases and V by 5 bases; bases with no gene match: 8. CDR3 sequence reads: CASSPGTGGRYSNQPQHF. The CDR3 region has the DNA TGTGCCAGCAGTCCCGGGACAGGGGGCCGCTATAGCAATCAGCCCCAGCATTTT.

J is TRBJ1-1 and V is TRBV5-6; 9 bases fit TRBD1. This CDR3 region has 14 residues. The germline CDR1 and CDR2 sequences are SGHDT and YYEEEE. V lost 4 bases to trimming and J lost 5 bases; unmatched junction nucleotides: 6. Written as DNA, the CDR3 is TGTGCCAGCAGCCCAGACAGGGGGAGGACTGAAGCTTTCTTT. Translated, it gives CASSPDRGRTEAFF.